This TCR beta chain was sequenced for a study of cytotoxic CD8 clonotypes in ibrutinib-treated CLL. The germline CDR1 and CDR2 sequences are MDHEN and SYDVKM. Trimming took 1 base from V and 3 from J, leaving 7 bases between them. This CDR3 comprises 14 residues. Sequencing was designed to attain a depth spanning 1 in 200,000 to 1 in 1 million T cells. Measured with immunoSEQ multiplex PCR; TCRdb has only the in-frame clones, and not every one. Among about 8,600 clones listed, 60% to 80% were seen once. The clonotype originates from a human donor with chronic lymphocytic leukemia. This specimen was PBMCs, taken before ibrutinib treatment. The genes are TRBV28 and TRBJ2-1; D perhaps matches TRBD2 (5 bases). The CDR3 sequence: CASSLSGNYNEQFF. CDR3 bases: TGTGCCAGCAGTTTATCGGGGAACTACAATGAGCAGTTCTTC.